This TCR beta chain came from a study of blood T cell repertoires in COVID-19. Turning to the study itself: Samples taken during acute and convalescent COVID-19 were collected in the United States, Italy and Spain. PBMCs, B-cell-depleted T cells, or T cells provided the cDNA or gDNA that made up the material.

Authors' methods: How many nucleated cells were present was estimated from reference gene primer amplification. Sequencing used immunoSEQ multiplex PCR; TCRdb keeps in-frame clones, though not all of them. The V and J calls and clone size come from that table; D and trimming were worked out from the DNA. The table shows 250,000 to 300,000 clones, with 89% occurring only once. Germline loops: CDR1 SSHAT, CDR2 FNYEAQ (reference sequence). The CDR3 sequence is 15 residues long. On this clone: One end of the junction fails to match germline, which may point to a read error.

The receptor comes from a man between 50 and 59 years old with acute or convalescent COVID-19. Sequenced: peripheral blood. The gene calls are TRBV7-7 and TRBJ2-1; D unresolved. The DNA of the CDR3 is TGTGCTAGCAGCCAGCAAACAGCCGCCTACAATGAGCAGTTCTTC. This encodes CASSQQTAAYNEQFF.